One sample yielded the 4 T cell receptor beta chains listed below, sequenced in a study of blood T cell repertoires in COVID-19. Method: immunoSEQ multiplex PCR; TCRdb's copy keeps in-frame clones and lacks some. The sample lists approximately 100,000 clones; more than 85% were seen once. Sequenced input: peripheral blood. These receptor sequences come from a human donor in a cohort sampled during active COVID-19.

The chain uses TRBV20-1 and TRBJ2-7; tentatively, D is TRBD2 (5 bases). V shed 6 bases and J shed 5 bases, with 11 bases lying between them. This CDR3 contains 11 residues. CDR1 DFQATT and CDR2 SNEGSKA come from the germline V gene (reference sequence). The CDR3 region is CSAGPRDEQYF. Here the CDR3 DNA reads TGCAGTGCCGGACCGAGGGACGAGCAGTACTTC.

The V gene is TRBV24-1, the J gene TRBJ2-3, with 12 nucleotides matching TRBD2. In germline, CDR1 is KGHDR, CDR2 SFDVKD. The CDR3 covers 16 residues. V lost 2 bases and J lost 5; bases outside the gene matches: 4. CDR3 residues: CATSDSSGRARDTQYF. CDR3 bases: TGTGCCACCAGTGATTCTAGCGGGAGGGCCCGAGATACGCAGTATTTT.

The chain couples TRBV7-6 to TRBJ1-1; D not certain. Trimming removed 4 bases from V and 4 bases from J, with 16 bases in between. The CDR3 totals 15 residues. Germline lookup yields CDR1 SGHVS and CDR2 FNYEAQ. CDR3 region: CASSSSALGSTEAFF. CDR3 sequence (DNA): TGTGCCAGCAGCTCATCAGCTTTGGGGAGCACTGAAGCTTTCTTT.

The CDR3 DNA reads TGTGCCAGCAGTTCGGACAGGGGAGGCACCGGGGAGCTGTTTTTT. It codes for CASSSDRGGTGELFF. This chain uses TRBV6-6 with TRBJ2-2; 9 bases align to TRBD1. Trimming cost V 4 bases and J 4 bases; bases outside gene matches: 4. The CDR3 covers 15 residues. Germline CDR1 is MNHNY and CDR2 is SVGAGI (reference sequence).